This paragraph covers one T cell receptor (beta chain) sequence. Its cognate antigen is unknown. The sample originates from a study of blood T cells in healthy people across ages. Germline assignment: CDR1 PRHDT and CDR2 FYEKMQ (reference sequence). J was trimmed by 6 bases and V by 5 bases; bases with no gene match: 6. The CDR3 has 14 amino acids. For the second PCR, which ran for about 6 to 11 cycles, a sample-barcoded 5' primer and a J-beta primer mix were used. A tag from a template-switch adaptor with 12 random nucleotides marked each cDNA molecule. TCRdb re-called the 5' RACE reads through MiXCR, storing one row per CDR3 protein. Here the sample spans over 700,000 distinct CDR3 sequences, 25% being singletons. Study results and limitations: Not knowing donor CMV status may have confounded expanded clonotype changes.

These data also formed part of another study, on T cells of mothers and their children. That study adds: cDNA was made from all extracted RNA, roughly 1.4 ug per 15 ul. When mothers and children were related, their normalized repertoire overlap, which was always slightly higher, did not differ significantly from that of unrelated pairs.

V usage is TRBV13 and J usage is TRBJ2-7; 11 bases agree with TRBD2. This receptor was obtained from a boy younger than 18 in good health. Sequencing was performed on blood. The CDR3: CASSPSGGSVEQYF. In DNA, the CDR3 is TGTGCCAGCAGCCCTAGCGGGGGGTCAGTCGAGCAGTACTTC.